This T cell receptor (beta chain) was sequenced in a study of T cell repertoires in cytomegalovirus infection. Study as a whole: Use of recently identified HLA-C-restricted and well-studied HLA-B-restricted CMV epitopes was part of the study. Public TCR beta signatures marked donors with CMV infection and the matching HLA. Study-level findings and limits: HLA-C-restricted CMV-specific TCR beta clonotypes prevailed in the ex vivo response. There were carriers of CMV plus the relevant HLA, and cumulative public TCR beta family frequency identified them.

TCRdb called the reads again in MiXCR, with one record for every CDR3 protein. The table includes about 700,000 distinct CDR3 sequences, 30% to 35% detected once. In the case of this clonotype: Its target is not known.

V lost 1 base and J lost 3, with 16 bases in between. Germline CDR1 reads MGHRA; CDR2 reads YSYEKL. This CDR3 is built from 16 residues. This sequence originates from a human donor in good health (CMV status not recorded). Some clones in this sample may be carry-over from other donors' samples. The chain has TRBV4-1 and TRBJ2-7, with D maybe TRBD1 (6 bases). This specimen was cultured PBMCs, taken from culture after CMV antigen stimulation. DNA for the CDR3: TGCGCCAGCAGCCAAGTTTTGACAGGTCGCCTCTACGAGCAGTACTTC. As protein: CASSQVLTGRLYEQYF.